Below are 8 T cell receptor beta chains sequenced from a single sample in a study of blood T cell repertoires in COVID-19. Libraries were prepared by immunoSEQ multiplex PCR; TCRdb keeps only in-frame clonotypes and omits some of them. The data show 100,000 to 150,000 clones, around 79% seen once. The sequenced material came from peripheral blood. Receptor source: a man in his 70s with acute or convalescent COVID-19.

This chain uses TRBV5-1 with TRBJ2-5; 8 positions agree with TRBD1. Unmatched junction bases numbered 6, after V lost 4 bases and J lost 1 base. This CDR3 contains 15 residues. Germline V lookup: CDR1 SGHRS, CDR2 YFSETQ. The CDR3 DNA reads as TGCGCCAGCAGCGATGGACAGGGCCCCCAAGAGACCCAGTACTTC. Its protein product is CASSDGQGPQETQYF.

This chain uses TRBV27 with TRBJ2-6; D remains unclear. V shed 4 bases and J shed 0 bases, with 4 bases lying between them. CDR3 size: 14 residues. Germline CDR1 reads MNHEY; CDR2 reads SMNVEV (reference sequence). CDR3 region: CASSSYSGANVLTF. The CDR3 nucleotides read TGTGCCAGCAGTTCGTACTCTGGGGCCAACGTCCTGACTTTC.

Only a few counts were recorded for this clone. The sample carries other DNA sequences with the same CDR3. The chain carries TRBV7-2 and TRBJ2-3; D remains ambiguous. Deletions cut 5 bases from V and 2 bases from J, with 11 bases between. The CDR3 contains 14 residues. Germline V lookup: CDR1 SGHTA, CDR2 FQGNSA. The CDR3 region is CASSPGGFTDTQYF. CDR3 nucleotide sequence: TGTGCCAGCAGCCCAGGTGGATTCACAGATACGCAGTATTTT.

The V gene is TRBV2, the J gene TRBJ1-5; D is uncertain. The germline CDR1 and CDR2 sequences are SNHLY and FYNNEI. The CDR3 has 12 residues. The germline V and J ends were trimmed by 1 base and 6 bases, with 4 bases remaining between them. For the CDR3, the DNA is TGTGCCAGCAGTGAAGTCGGTCAGCCCCAGCATTTT. As protein: CASSEVGQPQHF.

J is TRBJ1-2 and V is TRBV5-1; TRBD1 agrees at 10 bases. This CDR3 comprises 16 residues. In germline, CDR1 is SGHRS, CDR2 YFSETQ. Losses at the gene ends were 3 bases for V and 2 bases for J; bases not matched to a gene: 7. The CDR3 DNA follows: TGCGCCAGCAGCTCCGCCGGGACAGGGGCGAACTATGGCTACACCTTC. Translation gives CASSSAGTGANYGYTF.

The V gene is TRBV15, the J gene TRBJ2-2, with D hard to call. The germline V gene encodes CDR1 LNHNV and CDR2 YYDKDF (reference sequence). The CDR3 contains 14 residues. The germline V and J ends were trimmed by 0 bases and 4 bases, with 6 bases remaining between them. The CDR3 here is CATSRDWATGELFF. The CDR3 nucleotides read TGTGCCACCAGCAGAGATTGGGCCACCGGGGAGCTGTTTTTT.

The sample holds a few counts of this clone. V is TRBV18 and J is TRBJ1-1; a weak D match, TRBD1 (5 bases). Germline CDR1 and CDR2: KGHSH and LQKENI. The CDR3 has 15 residues. V dropped 3 bases and J dropped 5 bases, with 16 bases sitting between them. CDR3 loop: CASSPRRTQGTEAFF. In nucleotides, the CDR3 is TGTGCCAGCTCACCCCGTCGGACCCAGGGAACTGAAGCTTTCTTT.

Ten or more counts support this clone. V usage is TRBV11-2 and J usage is TRBJ2-1; D possibly corresponds to TRBD1 (7 bases). CDR3 length: 16 residues. Germline CDR1 SGHAT, CDR2 FQNNGV. Trimming took off 5 bases at V and 0 bases at J, with 14 bases between the two ends. This chain's CDR3 is CASSQRGDSSYNEQFF. The DNA for the CDR3 is TGTGCCAGCAGCCAAAGGGGGGACAGCTCCTACAATGAGCAGTTCTTC.